This is a list of T cell receptor beta chains from one sample in a study of regulatory T cells in long-lasting Graves disease. MiXCR was run by TCRdb on the multiplex PCR reads, yielding one entry per CDR3 protein. This sample has hundreds of thousands of distinct CDR3 sequences; roughly a fifth occur once, and the top ten carry about 29%. The sequenced sample was peripheral blood mononuclear cells (PBMCs), obtained when the disease was refractory, from a patient treated with antithyroid drugs. Source of these receptors: a female donor with Graves disease. Both conserved end residues are part of each CDR3. The D gene is left open where the match is weak. Only part of the rows carry a size: once, few, many, or a class if the clone is expanded.

clone_size j_call v_call d_call cdr3_aa cdr3_nt
. TRBJ1-2 TRBV4-3 . CASSQAGERGEYGYTF TGCGCCAGCAGCCAAGCTGGGGAGAGGGGAGAATATGGCTACACCTTC
many TRBJ2-7 TRBV2 . CASNSPRRYEQYF TGTGCCAGCAACAGCCCCCGCCGCTACGAGCAGTACTTC
many TRBJ1-1 TRBV10-3 . CAISVGGSNTEAFF TGTGCCATCAGTGTTGGGGGATCAAACACTGAAGCTTTCTTT
. TRBJ2-2 TRBV2 . CASSESLVLFF TGTGCCAGCAGTGAGAGCCTGGTGCTGTTTTTT
many TRBJ1-5 TRBV12-3/TRBV12-4 . CASSLRFGADYSNQPQHF TGTGCCAGCAGTTTAAGGTTTGGGGCAGATTATAGCAATCAGCCCCAGCATTTT
many TRBJ2-4 TRBV5-1 TRBD1 CASSHGQGLNIQYF TGCGCCAGCAGCCACGGACAGGGATTGAACATTCAGTACTTC
many TRBJ2-5 TRBV24-1 . CATSSEKETQYF TGTGCCACCAGCTCAGAAAAAGAGACCCAGTACTTC
once TRBJ2-3 TRBV9 TRBD2 CASGVGGGTDTQYF TGTGCCAGCGGCGTAGGCGGGGGAACAGATACGCAGTATTTT
many TRBJ2-5 TRBV7-9 TRBD1 CASSPGTAGTQYF TGTGCCAGCAGCCCCGGGACAGCCGGGACCCAGTACTTC
many TRBJ2-7 TRBV12-3/TRBV12-4 . CASAKGSGGTYEQYF TGTGCCAGCGCAAAAGGGTCGGGCGGAACCTACGAGCAGTACTTC
. TRBJ1-2 TRBV7-9 . CAASRGDSGYTF TGTGCCGCATCCAGGGGCGATAGTGGCTACACCTTC
many TRBJ2-7 TRBV28 TRBD2 CASSLRDYPYEQYF TGTGCCAGCAGCCTCCGGGACTACCCCTACGAGCAGTACTTC
few TRBJ1-2 TRBV6-1 TRBD1 CASRADRAYDYTF TGTGCCAGCAGGGCCGACAGGGCTTATGACTACACCTTC
. TRBJ2-5 TRBV12-3/TRBV12-4 TRBD1 CASSPRDRGPPGGF TGTGCCAGCAGTCCCCGGGACAGGGGCCCACCTGGTGGCTTC
many TRBJ2-7 TRBV3-1 . CASSQGESYEQYF TGTGCCAGCAGCCAAGGAGAGTCCTACGAGCAGTACTTC
. TRBJ2-7 TRBV6-2/TRBV6-3 . CASSYSGWEQYF TGTGCCAGCAGTTACTCCGGGTGGGAGCAGTACTTC
many TRBJ1-1 TRBV2 . CASRRTANTEAFF TGTGCCAGCAGACGGACAGCTAACACTGAAGCTTTCTTT
many TRBJ2-7 TRBV29-1 . CSVELDSYEQYF TGCAGCGTTGAGCTGGACTCCTACGAGCAGTACTTC
many TRBJ2-7 TRBV2 TRBD2 CAIRGGSSYEQYF TGTGCCATCCGAGGCGGGAGCTCCTACGAGCAGTACTTC
many TRBJ1-1 TRBV6-1 . CASSKTGNTEAFF TGTGCCAGCAGTAAGACCGGGAACACTGAAGCTTTCTTT
few TRBJ1-1 TRBV4-2 . CASSQDRFWPGHTEAFF TGTGCCAGCAGCCAAGATAGGTTTTGGCCGGGGCACACTGAAGCTTTCTTT
few TRBJ1-6 TRBV7-9 . CASSQAAGVDSPLHF TGTGCCAGCAGCCAAGCGGCAGGGGTGGATTCACCCCTCCACTTT
many TRBJ1-3 TRBV12-3/TRBV12-4 . CASTLGGFPNSGNTIYF TGTGCCAGCACCTTGGGGGGATTTCCCAACTCTGGAAACACCATATATTTT
. TRBJ1-2 TRBV7-9 TRBD1 CASSLVTGGGTGYTF TGTGCCAGCAGCTTAGTAACAGGGGGCGGAACTGGCTACACCTTC
. TRBJ2-2 TRBV6-2/TRBV6-3 . CASSYQRSTGELFF TGTGCCAGCAGTTACCAACGTTCCACCGGGGAGCTGTTTTTT
. TRBJ1-2 TRBV6-5 . CASSYTGGAYGYTF TGTGCCAGCAGTTACACCGGGGGGGCATATGGCTACACCTTC
many TRBJ1-5 TRBV7-8 . CASSPGPGEGQPQHF TGTGCCAGCAGTCCGGGCCCAGGGGAGGGTCAGCCCCAGCATTTT
many TRBJ1-5 TRBV6-1 . CASSEAWAKPQHF TGTGCCAGCAGTGAAGCCTGGGCAAAGCCCCAGCATTTT
many TRBJ2-5 TRBV2 TRBD2 CASSEARGAGPERETQYF TGTGCCAGCAGTGAAGCCCGGGGAGCGGGGCCCGAACGAGAGACCCAGTACTTC
few TRBJ1-2 TRBV15 . CATSRDGLGGYTF TGTGCCACCAGCAGAGATGGCCTCGGTGGCTACACCTTC
few TRBJ2-7 TRBV28 . CASTPGGHRGSYEQYF TGTGCCAGCACCCCGGGGGGACACCGGGGGTCCTACGAGCAGTACTTC